This is a list of T cell receptor beta chains from one sample in a study of blood T cell repertoires in COVID-19. Assay used: immunoSEQ multiplex PCR; TCRdb lists only in-frame clones, some missing. Altogether 65,000 or so clones are present, 87% being singletons, with the ten largest covering around 10%. The specimen sequenced was peripheral blood. The receptors here all came from a human donor with acute or convalescent COVID-19. The donor label of this sample is uncertain. The CDR3 runs from the conserved cysteine through the conserved F or W. D genes are given only for firm matches. Only some rows state a clone size, as once, few, many or a class for expanded clones.

clone size | D gene | J gene | V gene | CDR3 DNA | CDR3 protein
few | TRBD2 | TRBJ2-7 | TRBV18 | TGTGCCAGCTCAGCTAGCGGGAGGGCCTACGAGCAGTACTTC | CASSASGRAYEQYF
- | - | TRBJ2-3 | TRBV19 | TGTGCCAGTAGTGGGCAGGGACACCCTAGCACAGATACGCAGTATTTT | CASSGQGHPSTDTQYF
- | TRBD2 | TRBJ2-3 | TRBV28 | TGTGCCAGCAGCTCCGGGGGGGCCGGCGTAGATACGCAGTATTTT | CASSSGGAGVDTQYF
once | TRBD1 | TRBJ2-3 | TRBV29-1 | TGCAGCGTTATCAGGACAGGGGGCTACTCAGATACGCAGTATTTT | CSVIRTGGYSDTQYF
- | - | TRBJ1-2 | TRBV19 | TGTGCCAGTAGTATATCGAGGGACAAAGGGGCCCAAAGCGGCTACACCTTC | CASSISRDKGAQSGYTF
- | TRBD2 | TRBJ2-5 | TRBV3-1/TRBV3-2 | TGTGCCAGCACCCGGACTAGCGGGGGTTTCCAAGAGACCCAGTACTTC | CASTRTSGGFQETQYF
- | TRBD1 | TRBJ1-4 | TRBV7-8 | TGTGCCAGCAGCCCGAGGGGACAGTTCAATGAAAAACTGTTTTTT | CASSPRGQFNEKLFF
few | - | TRBJ2-2 | TRBV5-1 | TGCGCCAGCAGCCGGGGAGGCGACACCGGGGAGCTGTTTTTT | CASSRGGDTGELFF
- | - | TRBJ1-6 | TRBV7-9 | TGTGCCAGCAGCTTAGTGGCGGGTTTGGGTTCACCCCTCCACTTT | CASSLVAGLGSPLHF
- | - | TRBJ2-7 | TRBV19 | TGTGCCAGTAGTACTAACAGGGCCCACGAGCAGTACTTC | CASSTNRAHEQYF
- | TRBD2 | TRBJ2-3 | TRBV11-2 | TGTGCCAGCAGCTTAGATGGGCGATACGGACTAGCGGGAGAAGATACGCAGTATTTT | CASSLDGRYGLAGEDTQYF
- | TRBD1 | TRBJ1-3 | TRBV5-1 | TGCGCCAGCAGCCCGACAGGGCCTGGGTCTGGAAACACCATATATTTT | CASSPTGPGSGNTIYF
- | - | TRBJ2-1 | TRBV19 | TGTGCCAGTACCCACCGGGAACGAGTCGATGAGCAGTTCTTC | CASTHRERVDEQFF
- | TRBD2 | TRBJ2-1 | TRBV5-6 | TGTGCCAGCAGCAACGGACTAGCGGGAGCAAGGTTGCAGTTCTTC | CASSNGLAGARLQFF
- | - | TRBJ2-7 | TRBV7-2 | TGTGCCAGCAGCTCCCCGTTGTCCTACGAGCAGTACTTC | CASSSPLSYEQYF
few | - | TRBJ1-1 | TRBV10-3 | TGTGCCATGGGACGGGGGGGCATGAACACTGAAGCTTTCTTT | CAMGRGGMNTEAFF
- | - | TRBJ1-5 | TRBV6-1 | TGTGCCAGCAGTGAAGCGGGAGGAAATCAGCCCCAGCATTTT | CASSEAGGNQPQHF
- | - | TRBJ2-2 | TRBV30 | TGTGCCTGGAGGCCCCTAAACACCGGGGAGCTGTTTTTT | CAWRPLNTGELFF
few | - | TRBJ2-3 | TRBV10-3 | TGTGCCATCAGTGAGCCCCTGGGCGCGCAGTATTTT | CAISEPLGAQYF
- | - | TRBJ2-4 | TRBV10-3 | TGTGCCATCAGTGAGAGCCGGTCGGGAAAAAACATTCAGTACTTC | CAISESRSGKNIQYF
- | - | TRBJ2-4 | TRBV21-1 | TGTGCCAGCAGCAAACAGGGCCCCGGTCACATTCAGTACTTC | CASSKQGPGHIQYF
- | TRBD2 | TRBJ2-5 | TRBV11-2 | TGTGCCAGCAGCTTGCTAACTAGCGGGGGGCCGGAGACCCAGTACTTC | CASSLLTSGGPETQYF
once | TRBD1 | TRBJ1-4 | TRBV28 | TGTGCCAGCAGCGGGACAGGGGCGAATGAAAAACTGTTTTTT | CASSGTGANEKLFF
- | TRBD1 | TRBJ2-5 | TRBV7-2 | TGTGCCAGCAGCTCCCTCAGGACAGGGAGGAAAGAGACCCAGTACTTC | CASSSLRTGRKETQYF
- | TRBD2 | TRBJ2-2 | TRBV7-9 | TGTGCCAGCAGTGCGGGACTAGCGGGGGTCGCTGGGGAGCTGTTTTTT | CASSAGLAGVAGELFF
- | TRBD2 | TRBJ2-1 | TRBV11-3 | TGTGCCAGCAGCCCGCGGGGGGTCTCCTACAATGAGCAGTTCTTC | CASSPRGVSYNEQFF
once | - | TRBJ2-3 | TRBV18 | TGTGCCAGCTCACCACTTCCAGGCCGAGGCACAGATACGCAGTATTTT | CASSPLPGRGTDTQYF
few | - | TRBJ2-3 | TRBV3-1/TRBV3-2 | TGTGCCAGCAGTTACGGCCCTGTGGTATCAGGGCCGCAGTATTTT | CASSYGPVVSGPQYF
- | TRBD2 | TRBJ2-2 | TRBV7-9 | TGTGCCAGCAGCCACAGTCTAGCGGGAGGTGGCACCGGGGAGCTGTTTTTT | CASSHSLAGGGTGELFF
- | - | TRBJ1-4 | TRBV2 | TGTGCCAGCAGTTCTAACCCCGCCGGTCGTGGGTTTTTT | CASSSNPAGRGFF
few | TRBD2 | TRBJ2-5 | TRBV24-1 | TGTGCCACCAGTGGTACACTAGCGGATCAAGAGACCCAGTACTTC | CATSGTLADQETQYF